The 11 T cell receptor beta chains presented below share a single source sample, sequenced in a study of HIV-infected patients and healthy controls. Reverse transcription used around 500 ng RNA and constant-region primers for alpha and beta. Using multiplexing indices, alpha and beta chain libraries were generated apart by chain-specific third strand synthesis. TCRdb re-called the 5' RACE reads through MiXCR, storing one row per CDR3 protein. The table has about 5,500 distinct CDR3 sequences, about 8.6% seen once. Antiretroviral therapy had run roughly three months, about 14 weeks, before follow-up blood collection. All unsorted peripheral T cells were captured because whole blood was used without fractionation. The sequencing here drew on blood, taken during antiretroviral therapy. The source is an adult with HIV infection.

This clonotype appeared a few times. The rearrangement uses TRBV7-2 and TRBJ2-3; TRBD2 is a possible D gene (6 bases). Trimming took off 0 bases at V and 1 base at J, with 8 bases between the two ends. Germline CDR1 SGHTA, CDR2 FQGNSA. The CDR3 is made up of 15 amino acids. The CDR3 spells CASSLAQRGTDTQYF. Here the CDR3 DNA reads TGTGCCAGCAGCTTAGCACAGCGGGGCACAGATACGCAGTATTTT.

By sample share, this clonotype is large. V and J are TRBV4-1 and TRBJ2-6; 11 bases agree with TRBD2. Trimming cost V 3 bases and J 0 bases; bases outside gene matches: 1. The germline gives CDR1 MGHRA, CDR2 YSYEKL. The CDR3 runs 17 residues. CDR3 protein: CASSQGLAVSGANVLTF. The CDR3 DNA reads TGCGCCAGCAGCCAGGGACTAGCGGTCTCTGGGGCCAACGTCCTGACTTTC.

This clonotype ranks as medium-sized. V and J are TRBV29-1 and TRBJ1-1; 8 bases match TRBD1. Germline loops: CDR1 SQVTM, CDR2 ANQGSEA. The V and J ends lost 3 bases and 8 bases, in that order; junction bases with no gene match: 5. This CDR3 has 12 residues. The CDR3 DNA is TGCAGCGTTGAGGGTAGGACAGGGGAAGCTTTCTTT. This codes for CSVEGRTGEAFF.

This clonotype is medium-sized by share. The V and J genes are TRBV4-2 and TRBJ2-2; D is ambiguous. The CDR3 runs to 16 residues. Between the trimmed V and J ends, which lost 0 bases and 4 bases, there was a span of 12 bases. CDR1 is LGHNA and CDR2 is YNFKEQ in the germline V gene. The CDR3 sequence: CASSQDRSRSTGELFF. In nucleotides, the CDR3 is TGTGCCAGCAGCCAAGATCGATCTCGAAGCACCGGGGAGCTGTTTTTT.

The V call is TRBV27, the J call TRBJ2-1; 13 bases line up with TRBD2. The CDR3 spans 17 residues. Germline V CDR1 and CDR2: MNHEY, SMNVEV (reference sequence). Trimming took 3 bases from V and 5 from J; bases not matched to a gene: 7. CDR3 sequence (DNA): TGTGCCAGCAGTTTTAGGTGGGGGACTAGCGGGGACAATGAGCAGTTCTTC. The encoded protein is CASSFRWGTSGDNEQFF.

This clonotype was seen many times. The chain joins TRBV18 to TRBJ2-5, with D perhaps matching TRBD1 (6 bases). Trimming shortened V by 3 bases and J by 3 bases, and 23 bases separated the two germline ends. The CDR3 totals 18 residues. CDR1 and CDR2 (germline): KGHSH, LQKENI. This chain's CDR3 is CASSPRDKTEKTKETQYF. Here the CDR3 DNA reads TGTGCCAGCTCACCCCGGGACAAAACGGAGAAAACTAAAGAGACCCAGTACTTC.

This clonotype showed up many times. The chain recombines TRBV4-1 with TRBJ2-3, with TRBD2 as a possible D gene (5 bases). Trimming took 5 bases from V and 8 from J, leaving 20 bases between them. The V gene's germline CDR1 is MGHRA and CDR2 YSYEKL. The CDR3 totals 15 residues. CDR3 nucleotides: TGCGCCAGCAGCGAGGATAGCGCGTTTTCAGCTACGCAGTATTTT. It specifies CASSEDSAFSATQYF.

In its sample, this clonotype was seen many times. The chain couples TRBV28 to TRBJ1-6; D call uncertain. Per germline, CDR1 MDHEN and CDR2 SYDVKM. This CDR3 region has 15 residues. V lost 2 bases, J lost 9 bases, and 14 bases lay in between. This CDR3 is CASSLITAGASPLHF. In nucleotides, the CDR3 is TGTGCCAGCAGTTTAATAACGGCCGGTGCTTCACCCCTCCACTTT. The complete variable domain, with remaining parts taken from reference TRBV28 and TRBJ1-6, reads DVKVTQSSRYLVKRTGEKVFLECVQDMDHENMFWYRQDPGLGLRLIYFSYDVKMKEKGDIPEGYSVSREKKERFSLILESASTNQTSMYLCASSLITAGASPLHFGNGTRLTVT.

In its sample, this clonotype was seen many times. This chain connects TRBV6-5 to TRBJ2-1; perhaps D is TRBD1 or TRBD2 (5 bases each). Germline CDR1 MNHEY, CDR2 SVGAGI. The CDR3 contains 14 residues. The ends were cut back, 3 bases at V and 2 bases at J, with 8 bases in the middle. This CDR3 is CASSYVGAYNEQFF. CDR3 nucleotides: TGTGCCAGCAGTTATGTGGGGGCCTACAATGAGCAGTTCTTC.

The chain joins TRBV6-6 to TRBJ2-3; 9 positions match TRBD2. CDR1 and CDR2 from the germline V gene are MNHNY and SVGAGI (reference sequence). V lost 3 bases to trimming and J lost 3 bases; unmatched junction nucleotides: 4. CDR3 length: 15 residues. The CDR3 sequence is CASSYLAGGTDTQYF. The CDR3 nucleotides read TGTGCCAGCAGTTATCTTGCGGGGGGGACAGATACGCAGTATTTT.

Ten or more counts support this clonotype. V usage is TRBV30 and J usage is TRBJ1-1, with D unclear. The CDR3 spans 11 residues. The V gene lost 2 bases and the J gene lost 8 bases, with 9 bases spanning the gap. From germline, CDR1 is GTSNPN and CDR2 SVGIG (reference sequence). CDR3 protein: CAWSSSAEAFF. In DNA form, the CDR3 reads TGTGCCTGGAGTTCTTCAGCCGAAGCTTTCTTT.